This TCR beta chain came from a study of OX40 agonist ivuxolimab in advanced cancers. Here immunoSEQ multiplex PCR was the method, and the copy in TCRdb shows in-frame clones only, minus some. In the table there are some 70,000 clones, about 86% of which are singletons. V shed 4 bases and J 5 bases; nucleotides not matched to a gene: 14. CDR1 and CDR2 from the germline V gene are MNHEY and SMNVEV (reference sequence). The CDR3 length is 16 residues. The clonotype was recovered from an adult with an advanced solid tumor such as melanoma, head and neck, liver or kidney cancer. Source: CD4+ or CD8+ T cells sorted from blood, taken in a trial of the OX40 agonist ivuxolimab. This sequence joins TRBV27 and TRBJ2-7, with 7 bases that match TRBD1. Here the CDR3 reads CASSSWTTGIENEQYF. The CDR3 coding sequence is TGTGCCAGCAGTTCTTGGACGACAGGGATAGAGAACGAGCAGTACTTC.